These 15 T cell receptor beta chains originate from one sample sequenced in a study of beta chain features in type 1 diabetes. Expressed TCRB transcripts got sequenced, as all isolated RNA was reverse transcribed. TCRdb keeps only in-frame clones here, not all; method: immunoSEQ multiplex PCR. In the table there are 300,000 to 350,000 clones, less than 20% of which are singletons. Sequencing was carried out using naive CD4+ T cells from blood. The source is a woman under 30 in good health.

This chain uses TRBV23-1 with TRBJ2-1; TRBD1 matches 7 bases. TRBV23-1 is recorded as an ORF, its role being uncertain. Unmatched junction bases numbered 22, after V lost 6 bases and J lost 8 bases. The CDR3 spans 18 residues. Here the CDR3 reads CASSHPIRTGTRRDEQFF. In DNA, the CDR3 is TGCGCCAGCAGCCACCCCATCCGGACAGGTACCCGAAGGGATGAGCAGTTCTTC.

This clone was observed a few times. V usage is TRBV5-1 and J usage is TRBJ2-5, with 7 nucleotides matching TRBD1. Germline CDR1 SGHRS, CDR2 YFSETQ. V was clipped by 0 bases and J by 5 bases; unmatched bases: 7. The CDR3 covers 15 residues. Here the CDR3 reads CASSLGQGGSETQYF. The CDR3, as DNA: TGCGCCAGCAGCTTGGGACAGGGCGGCTCGGAGACCCAGTACTTC.

This clone appeared a few times. This chain connects TRBV6-6 to TRBJ1-1; weak D call: TRBD1 (5 bases). Germline CDR1 is MNHNY and CDR2 is SVGAGI (reference sequence). The germline V and J ends were trimmed by 7 bases and 5 bases, with 14 bases remaining between them. CDR3 length: 13 residues. The CDR3 is CASKLEGRTEAFF. Written as DNA, the CDR3 is TGTGCCAGCAAACTGGAGGGGCGAACTGAAGCTTTCTTT.

The CDR3 nucleotides read TGTGCCAGCAGCGTTTCCACTAGCGGGGGTACTCCGGGGGAGCAGTACTTC. Residues: CASSVSTSGGTPGEQYF. This rearrangement joins TRBV9 to TRBJ2-7; 11 nucleotides match TRBD2. Germline V lookup: CDR1 SGDLS, CDR2 YYNGEE. Trimming cost V 2 bases and J 7 bases; bases outside gene matches: 14. This CDR3 has 17 residues. Full variable domain (rest looked up from reference TRBV9 and TRBJ2-7): DSGVTQTPKHLITATGQRVTLRCSPRSGDLSVYWYQQSLDQGLQFLIQYYNGEERAKGNILERFSAQQFPDLHSELNLSSLELGDSALYFCASSVSTSGGTPGEQYFGPGTRLTVT.

In DNA form, the CDR3 reads TGTGCCACCAGCAGAGATGGGGCGGGACTTTACGAGCAGTACTTC. Protein product: CATSRDGAGLYEQYF. The chain joins TRBV15 to TRBJ2-7; perhaps TRBD2 as D (6 bases). This CDR3 comprises 15 residues. In germline, CDR1 is LNHNV, CDR2 YYDKDF (reference sequence). The V end was cut by 0 bases, the J end by 4 bases, with 13 bases between.

To note about this clone: One end of the junction is discordant with germline, which a read error may explain. The chain links TRBV30 to TRBJ2-3; 9 bases agree with TRBD2. This CDR3 is built from 14 residues. Germline V CDR1 and CDR2: GTSNPN, SVGIG (reference sequence). CDR3 in DNA: TGTGCTTGGACTCGACTAGCGGGCACAGATACGCAGTATTTT. It yields the protein CAWTRLAGTDTQYF.

The CDR3: CASSLDLVGTYNEQFF. DNA for the CDR3: TGCGCCAGCAGCTTGGATTTAGTCGGGACCTACAATGAGCAGTTCTTC. This sequence joins TRBV5-1 and TRBJ2-1, with D maybe TRBD2 (5 bases). The germline CDR1 and CDR2 sequences are SGHRS and YFSETQ. V lost 0 bases and J 2 bases, leaving 12 bases between the germline ends. The CDR3 consists of 16 residues. Variable domain in full (rest from reference TRBV5-1 and TRBJ2-1): KAGVTQTPRYLIKTRGQQVTLSCSPISGHRSVSWYQQTPGQGLQFLFEYFSETQRNKGNFPGRFSGRQFSNSRSEMNVSTLELGDSALYLCASSLDLVGTYNEQFFGPGTRLTVL.

This clone was seen a few times. CDR3 in DNA: TGTGCCAGCAGCTTACCCGGGACAGGGGAGGCAGATACGCAGTATTTT. It encodes CASSLPGTGEADTQYF. The chain uses TRBV11-3 and TRBJ2-3; the match to TRBD1 covers 10 bases. CDR3 length: 16 amino acids. Germline trimming cut 2 bases from V and 4 bases from J; bases unmatched to any gene: 6. CDR1 is SGHNT, CDR2 YENEEA, per germline.

V gene TRBV19 combines with J gene TRBJ2-5, with TRBD2 as a possible D gene (5 bases). Between the trimmed V and J ends, which lost 6 bases and 1 base, there was a span of 9 bases. Per germline, CDR1 LNHDA and CDR2 SQIVND (reference sequence). The CDR3 totals 13 residues. The CDR3 region has the DNA TGTGCCAGTAGCCCGGCGGGCCAAGAGACCCAGTACTTC. Its protein product is CASSPAGQETQYF.

This clone was seen a few times. The chain has TRBV5-4 and TRBJ2-1, with TRBD2 identical over 12 bases. The CDR3 length is 15 residues. CDR1 is SGHNT, CDR2 YYREEE, per germline (reference sequence). Unmatched junction bases numbered 3, after V lost 0 bases and J lost 8 bases. CDR3 bases: TGTGCCAGCAGCTTGGGACTAGCGGGAGCGGATGAGCAGTTCTTC. Its translation is CASSLGLAGADEQFF.

The chain joins TRBV11-2 to TRBJ2-1, with TRBD2 matching over 10 bases. CDR1 is SGHAT, CDR2 FQNNGV, per germline. The CDR3 runs 17 residues. Unmatched junction bases numbered 7, after V lost 1 base and J lost 4 bases. The CDR3 is CASSLVKAGGPYNEQFF. CDR3 coding DNA: TGTGCCAGCAGCTTAGTTAAAGCGGGAGGGCCGTACAATGAGCAGTTCTTC.

The chain carries TRBV5-1 and TRBJ2-7; 7 bases are a match to TRBD1. Per germline, CDR1 SGHRS and CDR2 YFSETQ. CDR3 length: 15 residues. V lost 4 bases to trimming and J lost 0 bases; unmatched junction nucleotides: 7. The CDR3 DNA reads as TGCGCCAGCAGCATACAGGGGTTAGCCTCCTACGAGCAGTACTTC. The encoded protein is CASSIQGLASYEQYF.

The chain employs TRBV2 and TRBJ1-2; 7 bases line up with TRBD1. Germline V gives CDR1 SNHLY, CDR2 FYNNEI. The V gene end was trimmed by 4 bases and the J gene end by 7 bases; junction bases not matched to a gene: 9. This CDR3 is 14 amino acids long. The CDR3 loop reads CASSAGWTGSGYTF. The CDR3 DNA sequence: TGTGCCAGCAGTGCGGGTTGGACAGGCAGTGGCTACACCTTC.

V usage is TRBV4-2 and J usage is TRBJ2-3; TRBD2 agrees at 10 bases. With 5 bases clipped from V and 5 bases from J, the junction kept 4 bases outside the gene matches. The germline V gene has CDR1 LGHNA and CDR2 YNFKEQ. This CDR3 has 14 residues. This CDR3 is CASSASGRVDTQYF. CDR3 sequence (DNA): TGTGCCAGCAGCGCTAGCGGGAGAGTAGATACGCAGTATTTT.

This clone turned up a few times. The rearrangement joins TRBV4-2 to TRBJ2-6, with TRBD1 as a possible D gene (6 bases). CDR3 length: 18 residues. Germline-derived CDR1 and CDR2 are LGHNA and YNFKEQ. Trimming took 4 bases from V and 0 from J, leaving 16 bases between them. CDR3 coding DNA: TGTGCCAGCAGCCTTACGGGACAACCCCTCTCTGGGGCCAACGTCCTGACTTTC. Protein product: CASSLTGQPLSGANVLTF.